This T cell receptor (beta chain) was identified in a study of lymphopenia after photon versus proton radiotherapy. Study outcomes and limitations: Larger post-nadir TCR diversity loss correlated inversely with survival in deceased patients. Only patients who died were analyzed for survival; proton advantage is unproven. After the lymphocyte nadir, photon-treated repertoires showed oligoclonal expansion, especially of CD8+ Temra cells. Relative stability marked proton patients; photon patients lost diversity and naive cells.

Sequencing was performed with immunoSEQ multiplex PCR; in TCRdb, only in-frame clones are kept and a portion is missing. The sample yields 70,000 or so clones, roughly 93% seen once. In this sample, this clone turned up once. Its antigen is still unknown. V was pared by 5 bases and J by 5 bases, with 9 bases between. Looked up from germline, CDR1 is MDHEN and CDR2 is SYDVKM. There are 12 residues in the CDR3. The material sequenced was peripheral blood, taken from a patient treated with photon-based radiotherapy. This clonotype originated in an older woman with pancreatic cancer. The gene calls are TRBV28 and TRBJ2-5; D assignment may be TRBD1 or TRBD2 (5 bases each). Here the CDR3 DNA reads TGTGCCAGCAGTCGGGACCTGGAGACCCAGTACTTC. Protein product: CASSRDLETQYF.